A single sample is the source of the 2 T cell receptor beta chains below, sequenced in a study of T-cell reconstitution after alpha-beta-depleted transplantation in children. Unique molecular identifiers featured in how the TCRbeta library was prepared. TCRdb passed the PCR reads through MiXCR, listing each CDR3 protein once. The sample carries some 640,000 distinct CDR3 sequences, around 17% recorded once. The sequencing used PBMCs from the stem cell graft donor, collected from the stem cell graft. The receptor set was obtained from a human donor who donated a stem cell graft to a child with acute myeloid leukemia.

This clonotype occurred many times. The chain carries TRBV5-6 and TRBJ2-7; 9 bases are shared with TRBD1. Germline trimming cut 4 bases from V and 3 bases from J; bases unmatched to any gene: 5. The CDR3 covers 14 residues. Germline CDR1 and CDR2: SGHDT and YYEEEE. The CDR3 DNA reads as TGTGCCAGCAGCCCCACGGACAGGGGCTACGAGCAGTACGTC. The encoded protein is CASSPTDRGYEQYV.

The genes are TRBV7-9 and TRBJ1-2, with D perhaps TRBD1 (5 bases). This CDR3 has 15 amino acids. V shed 5 bases and J shed 4 bases, with 17 bases lying between them. The germline CDR1 and CDR2 sequences are SEHNR and FQNEAQ (reference sequence). CDR3 protein: CASSTRDGRLYGYTF. The CDR3 coding sequence is TGTGCCAGCAGCACTAGGGACGGAAGACTCTATGGCTACACCTTC.